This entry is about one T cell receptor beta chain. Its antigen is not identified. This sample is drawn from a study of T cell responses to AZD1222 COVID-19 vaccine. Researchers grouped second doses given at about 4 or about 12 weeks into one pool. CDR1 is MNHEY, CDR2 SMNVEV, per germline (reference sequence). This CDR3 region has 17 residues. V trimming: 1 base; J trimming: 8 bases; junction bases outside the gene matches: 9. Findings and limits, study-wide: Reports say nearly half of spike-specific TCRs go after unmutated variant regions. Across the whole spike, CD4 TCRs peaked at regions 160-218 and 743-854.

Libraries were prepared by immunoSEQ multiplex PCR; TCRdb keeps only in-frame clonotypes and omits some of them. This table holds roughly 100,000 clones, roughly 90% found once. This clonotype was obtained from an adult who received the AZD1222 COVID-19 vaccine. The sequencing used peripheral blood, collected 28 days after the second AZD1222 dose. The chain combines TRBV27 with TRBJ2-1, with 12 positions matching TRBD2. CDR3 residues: CASSLLGRLAGVDEQFF. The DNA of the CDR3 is TGTGCCAGCAGTTTATTGGGCCGACTAGCGGGAGTGGATGAGCAGTTCTTC.